This T cell receptor (beta chain) comes out of a study of T-cell reconstitution after alpha-beta-depleted transplantation in children. Study-wide findings and caveats: Elevated TCRbeta diversity at day 60 was traced, in some patients, to surviving recipient T cells and thymic progenitors. Two months or so post-transplant, alpha-beta T cells reportedly derived from several hundred expanded graft clones. Newly produced T cells mostly accounted for T-cell counts and diversity one year post-transplant.

The table lists this clonotype with a few counts. As yet, its antigen is unknown. During its preparation, the TCRbeta library received unique molecular identifiers. TCRdb re-called the PCR reads through MiXCR, storing one row per CDR3 protein. The sample shows some 450,000 distinct CDR3 sequences, around two fifths of them seen only once. The CDR3 contains 17 residues. CDR1 MGHRA and CDR2 YSYEKL come from the germline V gene. The V and J ends lost 5 bases and 4 bases, in that order; junction bases with no gene match: 14. The TCR sequence derives from a girl under 10 years old with aplastic anemia, due to receive a stem cell transplant. V is TRBV4-1 and J is TRBJ2-7; 10 nucleotides align to TRBD1. The sequencing used PBMCs, collected before TCRalphabeta/CD19-depleted stem cell transplant. CDR3 protein: CASSSRTLGTGEYEQYF. CDR3 nucleotide sequence: TGCGCCAGCAGCTCCCGGACTCTGGGGACAGGGGAATACGAGCAGTACTTC.